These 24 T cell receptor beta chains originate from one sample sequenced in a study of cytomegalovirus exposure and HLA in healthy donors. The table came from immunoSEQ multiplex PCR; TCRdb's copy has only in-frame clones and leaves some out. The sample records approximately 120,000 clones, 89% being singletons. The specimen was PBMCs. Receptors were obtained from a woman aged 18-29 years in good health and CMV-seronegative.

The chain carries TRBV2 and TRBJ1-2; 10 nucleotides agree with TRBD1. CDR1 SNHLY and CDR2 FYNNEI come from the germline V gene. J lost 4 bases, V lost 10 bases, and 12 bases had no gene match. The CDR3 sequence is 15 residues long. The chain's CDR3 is CATSTAGTGAYGYTF. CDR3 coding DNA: TGTGCCACCTCCACGGCCGGGACAGGGGCCTATGGCTACACCTTC.

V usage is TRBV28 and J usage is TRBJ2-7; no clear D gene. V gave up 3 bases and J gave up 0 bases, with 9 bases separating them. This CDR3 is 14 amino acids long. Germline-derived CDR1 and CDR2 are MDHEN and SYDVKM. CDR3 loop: CASSFVVSSYEQYF. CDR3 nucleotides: TGTGCCAGCAGTTTCGTAGTAAGCTCCTACGAGCAGTACTTC.

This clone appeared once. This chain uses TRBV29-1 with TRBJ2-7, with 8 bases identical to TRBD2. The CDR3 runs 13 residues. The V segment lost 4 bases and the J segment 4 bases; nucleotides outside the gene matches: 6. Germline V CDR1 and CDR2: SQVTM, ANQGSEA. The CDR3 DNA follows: TGCAGCGTTGGGTTAGCGGGACCGTACGAGCAGTACTTC. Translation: CSVGLAGPYEQYF.

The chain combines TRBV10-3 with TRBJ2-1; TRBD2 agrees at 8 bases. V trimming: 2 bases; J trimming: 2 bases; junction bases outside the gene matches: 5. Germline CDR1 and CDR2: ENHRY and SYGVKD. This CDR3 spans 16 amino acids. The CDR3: CAISEQLAVPYNEQFF. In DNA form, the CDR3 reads TGTGCCATCAGTGAGCAACTAGCGGTCCCCTACAATGAGCAGTTCTTC.

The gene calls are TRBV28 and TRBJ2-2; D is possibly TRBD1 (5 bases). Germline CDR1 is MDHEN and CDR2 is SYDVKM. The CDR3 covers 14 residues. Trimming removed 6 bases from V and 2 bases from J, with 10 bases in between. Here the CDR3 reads CASRNQGNTGELFF. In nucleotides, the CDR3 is TGTGCCAGCAGGAACCAGGGAAACACCGGGGAGCTGTTTTTT.

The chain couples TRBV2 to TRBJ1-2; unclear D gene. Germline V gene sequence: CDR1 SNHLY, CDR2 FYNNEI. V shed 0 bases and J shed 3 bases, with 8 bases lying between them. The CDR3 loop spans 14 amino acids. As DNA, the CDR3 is TGTGCCAGCAGTGAAGCGCGGGGTCACTATGGCTACACCTTC. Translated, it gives CASSEARGHYGYTF. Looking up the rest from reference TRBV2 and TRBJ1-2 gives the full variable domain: EPEVTQTPSHQVTQMGQEVILRCVPISNHLYFYWYRQILGQKVEFLVSFYNNEISEKSEIFDDQFSVERPDGSNFTLKIRSTKLEDSAMYFCASSEARGHYGYTFGSGTRLTVV.

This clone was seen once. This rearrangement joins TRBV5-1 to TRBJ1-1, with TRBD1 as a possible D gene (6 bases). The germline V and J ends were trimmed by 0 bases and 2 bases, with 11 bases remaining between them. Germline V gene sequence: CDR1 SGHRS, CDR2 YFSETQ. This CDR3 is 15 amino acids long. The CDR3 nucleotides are TGCGCCAGCAGCTTGGGGCAGGGGTTTAACACTGAAGCTTTCTTT. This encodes CASSLGQGFNTEAFF.

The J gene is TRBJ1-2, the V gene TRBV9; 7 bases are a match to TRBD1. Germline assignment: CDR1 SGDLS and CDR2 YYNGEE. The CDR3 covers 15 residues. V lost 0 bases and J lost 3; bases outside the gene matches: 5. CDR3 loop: CASSVVAGGYYGYTF. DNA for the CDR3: TGTGCCAGCAGCGTAGTGGCAGGGGGTTACTATGGCTACACCTTC.

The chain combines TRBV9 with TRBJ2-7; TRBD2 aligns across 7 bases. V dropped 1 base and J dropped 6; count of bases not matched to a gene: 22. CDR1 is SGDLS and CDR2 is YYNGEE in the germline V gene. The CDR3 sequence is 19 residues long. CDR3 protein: CASSVPTAGPEGSFPEQYF. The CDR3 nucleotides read TGTGCCAGCAGCGTACCGACAGCGGGACCTGAGGGCTCATTTCCCGAGCAGTACTTC.

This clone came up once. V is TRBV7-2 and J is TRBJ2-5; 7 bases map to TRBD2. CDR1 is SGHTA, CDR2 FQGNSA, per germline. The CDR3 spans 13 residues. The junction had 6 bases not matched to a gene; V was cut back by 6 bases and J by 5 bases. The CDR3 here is CASRGGRGETQYF. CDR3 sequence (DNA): TGTGCCAGCAGAGGAGGGCGGGGGGAGACCCAGTACTTC.

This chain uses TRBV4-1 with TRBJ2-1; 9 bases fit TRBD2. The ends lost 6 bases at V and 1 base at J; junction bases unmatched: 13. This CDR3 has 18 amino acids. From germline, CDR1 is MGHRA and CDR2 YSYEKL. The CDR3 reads CASRAPGSGRRSYNEQFF. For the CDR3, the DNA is TGCGCCAGCAGAGCCCCTGGTAGCGGGAGAAGGTCCTACAATGAGCAGTTCTTC.

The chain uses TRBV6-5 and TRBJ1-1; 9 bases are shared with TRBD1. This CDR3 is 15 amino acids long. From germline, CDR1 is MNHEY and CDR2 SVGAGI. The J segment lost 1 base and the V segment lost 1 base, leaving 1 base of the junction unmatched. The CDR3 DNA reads TGTGCCAGCAGTTACTTGGGACAGGGGAACACTGAAGCTTTCTTT. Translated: CASSYLGQGNTEAFF.

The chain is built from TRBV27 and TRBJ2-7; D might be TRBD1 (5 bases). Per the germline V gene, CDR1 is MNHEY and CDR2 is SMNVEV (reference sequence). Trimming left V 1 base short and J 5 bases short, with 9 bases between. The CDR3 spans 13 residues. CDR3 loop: CASSLFLGDEQYF. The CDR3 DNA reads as TGTGCCAGCAGTTTATTTTTAGGGGACGAGCAGTACTTC.

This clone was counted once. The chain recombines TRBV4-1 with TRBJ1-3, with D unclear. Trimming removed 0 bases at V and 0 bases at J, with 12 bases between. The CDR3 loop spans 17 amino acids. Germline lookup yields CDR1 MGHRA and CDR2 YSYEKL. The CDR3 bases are TGCGCCAGCAGCCAAGATGAGGCGTCGTTCTCTGGAAACACCATATATTTT. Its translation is CASSQDEASFSGNTIYF.

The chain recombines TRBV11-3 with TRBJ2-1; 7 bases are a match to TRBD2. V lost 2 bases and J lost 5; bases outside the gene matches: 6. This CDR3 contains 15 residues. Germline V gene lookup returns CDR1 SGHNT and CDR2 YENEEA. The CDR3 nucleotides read TGTGCCAGCAGCTTAAGACGGGCGGGGGACAATGAGCAGTTCTTC. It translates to CASSLRRAGDNEQFF.

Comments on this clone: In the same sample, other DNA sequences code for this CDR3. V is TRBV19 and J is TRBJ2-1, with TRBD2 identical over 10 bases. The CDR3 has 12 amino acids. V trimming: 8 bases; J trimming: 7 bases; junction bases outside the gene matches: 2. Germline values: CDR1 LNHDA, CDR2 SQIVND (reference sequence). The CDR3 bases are TGTGCCAGTTCTAGCGGGGGAAATGAGCAGTTCTTC. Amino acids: CASSSGGNEQFF.

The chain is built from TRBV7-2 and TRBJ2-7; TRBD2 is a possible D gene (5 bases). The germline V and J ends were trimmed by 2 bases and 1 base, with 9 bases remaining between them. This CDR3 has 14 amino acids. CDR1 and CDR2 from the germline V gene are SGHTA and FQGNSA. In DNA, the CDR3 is TGTGCCAGCAGCTTAAGCAGGACTTCCTACGAGCAGTACTTC. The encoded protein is CASSLSRTSYEQYF.

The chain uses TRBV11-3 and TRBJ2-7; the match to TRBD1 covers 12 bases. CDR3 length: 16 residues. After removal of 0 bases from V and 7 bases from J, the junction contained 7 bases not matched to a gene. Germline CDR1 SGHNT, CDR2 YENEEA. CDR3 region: CASSLEGGTGGLEQYF. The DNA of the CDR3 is TGTGCCAGCAGCTTAGAAGGTGGGACAGGGGGCTTAGAGCAGTACTTC. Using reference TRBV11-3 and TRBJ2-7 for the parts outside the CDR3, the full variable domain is EAGVVQSPRYKIIEKKQPVAFWCNPISGHNTLYWYLQNLGQGPELLIRYENEEAVDDSQLPKDRFSAERLKGVDSTLKIQPAELGDSAVYLCASSLEGGTGGLEQYFGPGTRLTVT.

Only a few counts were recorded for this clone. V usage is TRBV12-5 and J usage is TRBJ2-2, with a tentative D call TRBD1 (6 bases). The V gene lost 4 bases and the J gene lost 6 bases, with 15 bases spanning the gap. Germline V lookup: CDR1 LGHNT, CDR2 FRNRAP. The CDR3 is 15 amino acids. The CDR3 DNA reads TGTGCTAGTGGTTCGGGACATCCCGAGGCCGGGGAGCTGTTTTTT. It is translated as CASGSGHPEAGELFF. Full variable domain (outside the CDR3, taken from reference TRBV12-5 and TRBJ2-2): DARVTQTPRHKVTEMGQEVTMRCQPILGHNTVFWYRQTMMQGLELLAYFRNRAPLDDSGMPKDRFSAEMPDATLATLKIQPSEPRDSAVYFCASGSGHPEAGELFFGEGSRLTVL.

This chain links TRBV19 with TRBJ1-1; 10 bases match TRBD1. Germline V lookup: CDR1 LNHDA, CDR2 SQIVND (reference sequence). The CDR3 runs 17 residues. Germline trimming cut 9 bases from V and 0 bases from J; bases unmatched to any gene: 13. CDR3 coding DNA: TGTGCCAGCCTAAACCTCCGGGACAGGGGTTTGAACACTGAAGCTTTCTTT. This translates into CASLNLRDRGLNTEAFF.

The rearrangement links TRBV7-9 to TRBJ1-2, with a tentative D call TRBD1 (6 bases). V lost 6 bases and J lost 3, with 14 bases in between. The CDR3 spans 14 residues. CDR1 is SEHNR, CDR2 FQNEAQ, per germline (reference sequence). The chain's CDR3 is CASSLRGGDYGYTF. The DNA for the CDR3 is TGTGCCAGCAGTCTACGGGGGGGCGACTATGGCTACACCTTC.

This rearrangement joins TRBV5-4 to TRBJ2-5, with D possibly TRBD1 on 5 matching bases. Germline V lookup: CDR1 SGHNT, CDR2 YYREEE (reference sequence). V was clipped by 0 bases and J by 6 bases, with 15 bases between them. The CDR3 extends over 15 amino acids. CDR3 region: CASSLGGSRVQTQYF. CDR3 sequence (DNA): TGTGCCAGCAGCTTGGGGGGCTCTAGGGTCCAGACCCAGTACTTC. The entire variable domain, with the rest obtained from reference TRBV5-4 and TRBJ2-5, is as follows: ETGVTQSPTHLIKTRGQQVTLRCSSQSGHNTVSWYQQALGQGPQFIFQYYREEENGRGNFPPRFSGLQFPNYSSELNVNALELDDSALYLCASSLGGSRVQTQYFGPGTRLLVL.

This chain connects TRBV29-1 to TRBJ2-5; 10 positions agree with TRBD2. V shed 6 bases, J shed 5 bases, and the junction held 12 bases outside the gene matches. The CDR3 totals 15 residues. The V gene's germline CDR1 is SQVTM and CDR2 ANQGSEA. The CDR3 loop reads CSVEGGLARMETQYF. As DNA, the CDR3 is TGCAGCGTGGAGGGGGGACTAGCGAGGATGGAGACCCAGTACTTC.

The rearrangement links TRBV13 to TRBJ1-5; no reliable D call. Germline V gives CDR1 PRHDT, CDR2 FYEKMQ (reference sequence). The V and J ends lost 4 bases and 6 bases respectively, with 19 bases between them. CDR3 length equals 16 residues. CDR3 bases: TGTGCCAGCAGCTCAGGACGGAGAATAACGGGTCAGCCCCAGCATTTT. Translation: CASSSGRRITGQPQHF.